This T cell receptor beta chain emerged from a study of T cells in Graves' hyperthyroidism and ophthalmopathy. There were TCR beta CDR3 regions amplified from RNA transcripts. With the HTBI primer set, the TCR CDR3 went through a first round of RT-PCR. TCRdb re-called the multiplex PCR reads through MiXCR, storing one row per CDR3 protein. The table shows 380,000 or so distinct CDR3 sequences, with roughly 14% occurring only once. The CDR3 runs to 16 residues. Germline loops: CDR1 MGHRA, CDR2 YSYEKL. V gave up 1 base and J gave up 0 bases, with 9 bases separating them. The chain has TRBV4-1 and TRBJ1-4; D ambiguous. This TCR came from a man aged 25 to 45 with Graves' hyperthyroidism that later progressed to Graves' ophthalmopathy. Specimen: blood. The CDR3 coding sequence is TGCGCCAGCAGCCAAGGCCCGGCGGCAACTAATGAAAAACTGTTTTTT. Residues: CASSQGPAATNEKLFF.